This entry describes one TCR beta chain. With random hexamers, about 0.5 to 1 ug RNA was reverse transcribed. Using its own MiXCR run on the immunoSEQ multiplex PCR reads, TCRdb lists one record per CDR3 protein. The sample shows a few hundred thousand distinct CDR3 sequences, 85% to 95% of them seen only once. CDR3 length: 15 amino acids. V dropped 4 bases and J dropped 0 bases, with 11 bases sitting between them. Germline loops: CDR1 SGDLS, CDR2 YYNGEE. The data derive from a study of CD8 T cells in Susac syndrome. Sequencing targeted TCR beta in T cells from blood (CD8+ and CD4+). The receptor was derived from a human donor with multiple sclerosis. The sequenced sample consisted of CD4+ T cells from PBMCs. The gene calls are TRBV9 and TRBJ1-5, with D unclear. The CDR3 region has the DNA TGTGCCAGCAGCCTAGGCGTGATTAGCAATCAGCCCCAGCATTTT. Translation gives CASSLGVISNQPQHF.